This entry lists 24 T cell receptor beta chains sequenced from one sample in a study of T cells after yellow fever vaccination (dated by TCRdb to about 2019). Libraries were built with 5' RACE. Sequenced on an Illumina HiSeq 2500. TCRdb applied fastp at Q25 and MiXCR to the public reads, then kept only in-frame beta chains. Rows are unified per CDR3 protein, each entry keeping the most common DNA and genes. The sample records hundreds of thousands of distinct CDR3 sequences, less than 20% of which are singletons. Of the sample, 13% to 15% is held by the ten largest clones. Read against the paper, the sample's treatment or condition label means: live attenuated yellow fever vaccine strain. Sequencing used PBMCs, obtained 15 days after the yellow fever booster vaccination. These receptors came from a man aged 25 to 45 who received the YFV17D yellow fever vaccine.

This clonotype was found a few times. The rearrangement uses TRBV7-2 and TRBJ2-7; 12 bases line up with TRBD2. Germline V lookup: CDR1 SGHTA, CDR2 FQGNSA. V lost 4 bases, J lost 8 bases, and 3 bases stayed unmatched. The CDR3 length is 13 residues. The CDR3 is CASSYGLAGKQYF. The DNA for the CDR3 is TGTGCCAGCAGCTACGGACTAGCGGGAAAGCAGTACTTC.

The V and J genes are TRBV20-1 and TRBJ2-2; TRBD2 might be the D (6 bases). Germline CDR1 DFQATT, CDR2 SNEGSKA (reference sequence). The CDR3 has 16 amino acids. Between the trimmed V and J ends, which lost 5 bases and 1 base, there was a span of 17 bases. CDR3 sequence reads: CSAPNNLARNTGELFF. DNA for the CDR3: TGCAGTGCTCCCAACAACCTAGCGCGGAACACCGGGGAGCTGTTTTTT.

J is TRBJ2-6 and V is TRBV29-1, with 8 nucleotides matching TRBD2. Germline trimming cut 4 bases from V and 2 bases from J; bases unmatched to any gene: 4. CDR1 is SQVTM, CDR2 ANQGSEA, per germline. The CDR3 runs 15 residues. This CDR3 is CSVGQAGAGANVLTF. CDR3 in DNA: TGCAGCGTTGGTCAAGCGGGAGCTGGGGCCAACGTCCTGACTTTC. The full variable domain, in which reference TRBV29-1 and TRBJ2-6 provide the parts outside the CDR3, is SAVISQKPSRDICQRGTSLTIQCQVDSQVTMMFWYRQQPGQSLTLIATANQGSEATYESGFVIDKFPISRPNLTFSTLTVSNMSPEDSSIYLCSVGQAGAGANVLTFGAGSRLTVL.

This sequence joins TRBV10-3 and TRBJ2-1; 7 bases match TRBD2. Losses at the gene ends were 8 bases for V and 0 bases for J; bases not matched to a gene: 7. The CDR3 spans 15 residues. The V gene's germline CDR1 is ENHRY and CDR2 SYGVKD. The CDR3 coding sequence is TGTGCCATCGGGAGCGGGGCAAGCTCCTACAATGAGCAGTTCTTC. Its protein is CAIGSGASSYNEQFF.

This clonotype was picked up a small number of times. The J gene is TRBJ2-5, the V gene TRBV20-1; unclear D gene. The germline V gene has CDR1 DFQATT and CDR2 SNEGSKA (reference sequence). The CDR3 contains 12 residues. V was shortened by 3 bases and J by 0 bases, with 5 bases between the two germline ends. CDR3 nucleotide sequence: TGCAGTGCTAGCTCGTACCAAGAGACCCAGTACTTC. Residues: CSASSYQETQYF.

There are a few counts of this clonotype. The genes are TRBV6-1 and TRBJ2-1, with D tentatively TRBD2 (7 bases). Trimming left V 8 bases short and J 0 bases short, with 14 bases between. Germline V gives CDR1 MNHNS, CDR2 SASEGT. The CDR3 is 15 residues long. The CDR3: CASHGGGGSYNEQFF. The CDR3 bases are TGTGCCAGCCATGGGGGAGGGGGCTCCTACAATGAGCAGTTCTTC.

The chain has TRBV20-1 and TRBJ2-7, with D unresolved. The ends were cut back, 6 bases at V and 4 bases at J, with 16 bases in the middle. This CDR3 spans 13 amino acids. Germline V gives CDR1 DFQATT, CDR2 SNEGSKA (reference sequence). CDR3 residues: CSAQKVVYYEQYF. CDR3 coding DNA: TGCAGTGCCCAAAAGGTGGTTTATTACGAGCAGTACTTC.

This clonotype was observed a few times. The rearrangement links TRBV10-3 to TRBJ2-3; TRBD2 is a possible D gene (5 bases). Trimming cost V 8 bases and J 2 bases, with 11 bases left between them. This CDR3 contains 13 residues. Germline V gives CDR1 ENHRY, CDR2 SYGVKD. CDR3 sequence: CAIRGPYTDTQYF. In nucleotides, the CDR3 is TGTGCCATCCGAGGGCCCTACACAGATACGCAGTATTTT.

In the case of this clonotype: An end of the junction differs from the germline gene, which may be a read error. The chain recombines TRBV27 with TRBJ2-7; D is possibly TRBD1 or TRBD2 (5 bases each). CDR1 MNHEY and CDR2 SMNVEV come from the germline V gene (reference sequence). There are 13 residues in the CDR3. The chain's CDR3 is CASSLSYRGRAEF. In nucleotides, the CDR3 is TGTGCCAGCAGTTTATCGTACCGGGGCAGGGCTGAATTC.

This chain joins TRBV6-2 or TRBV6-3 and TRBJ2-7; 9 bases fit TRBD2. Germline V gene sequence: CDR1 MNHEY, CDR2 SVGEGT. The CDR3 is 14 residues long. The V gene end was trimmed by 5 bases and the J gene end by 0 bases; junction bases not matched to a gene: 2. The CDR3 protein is CASSASGTSYEQYF. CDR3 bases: TGTGCCAGCAGTGCTAGCGGGACCTCCTACGAGCAGTACTTC.

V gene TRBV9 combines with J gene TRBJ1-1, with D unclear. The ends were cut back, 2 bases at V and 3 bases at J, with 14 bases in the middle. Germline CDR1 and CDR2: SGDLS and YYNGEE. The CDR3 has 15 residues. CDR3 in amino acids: CASSVEGSTYTEAFF. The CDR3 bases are TGTGCCAGCAGCGTCGAGGGTTCCACATACACTGAAGCTTTCTTT. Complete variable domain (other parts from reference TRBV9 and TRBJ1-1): DSGVTQTPKHLITATGQRVTLRCSPRSGDLSVYWYQQSLDQGLQFLIQYYNGEERAKGNILERFSAQQFPDLHSELNLSSLELGDSALYFCASSVEGSTYTEAFFGQGTRLTVV.

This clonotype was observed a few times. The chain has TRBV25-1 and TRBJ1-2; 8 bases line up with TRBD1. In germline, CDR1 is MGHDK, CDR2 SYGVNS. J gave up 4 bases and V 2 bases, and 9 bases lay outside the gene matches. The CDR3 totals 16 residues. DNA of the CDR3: TGTGCCAGCAGTGAACCCGGACAGGGCGAGGTCTATGGCTACACCTTC. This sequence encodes CASSEPGQGEVYGYTF.

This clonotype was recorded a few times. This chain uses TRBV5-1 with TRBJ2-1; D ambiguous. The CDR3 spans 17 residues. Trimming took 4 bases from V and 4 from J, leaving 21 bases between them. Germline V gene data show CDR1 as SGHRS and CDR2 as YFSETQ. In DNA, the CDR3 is TGCGCCAGCAGCCCACCTTTAGTCGCCATAGGGTACAATGAGCAGTTCTTC. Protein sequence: CASSPPLVAIGYNEQFF.

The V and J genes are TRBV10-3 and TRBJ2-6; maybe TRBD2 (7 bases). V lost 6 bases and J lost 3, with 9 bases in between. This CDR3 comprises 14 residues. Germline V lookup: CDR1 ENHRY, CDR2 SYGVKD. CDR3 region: CAISGGLGANVLTF. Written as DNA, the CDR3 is TGTGCCATCAGCGGGGGGCTTGGGGCCAACGTCCTGACTTTC.

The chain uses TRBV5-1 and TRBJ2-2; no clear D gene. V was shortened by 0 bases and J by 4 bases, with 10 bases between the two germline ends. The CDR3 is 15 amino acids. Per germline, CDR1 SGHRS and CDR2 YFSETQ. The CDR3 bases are TGCGCCAGCAGCTTGGAGGTGCTGAGCACCGGGGAGCTGTTTTTT. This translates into CASSLEVLSTGELFF.

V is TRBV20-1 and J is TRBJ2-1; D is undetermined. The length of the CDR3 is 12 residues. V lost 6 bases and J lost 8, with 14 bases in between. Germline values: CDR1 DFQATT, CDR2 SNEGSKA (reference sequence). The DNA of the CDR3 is TGCAGTGCCCGTATGGGGTGGGATGAGCAGTTCTTC. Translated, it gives CSARMGWDEQFF.

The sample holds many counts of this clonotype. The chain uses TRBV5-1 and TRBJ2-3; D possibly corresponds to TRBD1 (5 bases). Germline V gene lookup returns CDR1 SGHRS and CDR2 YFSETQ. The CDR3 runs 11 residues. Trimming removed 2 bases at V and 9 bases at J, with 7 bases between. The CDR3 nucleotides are TGCGCCAGCAGCTTCCAGGGAACGCAGTATTTT. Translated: CASSFQGTQYF.

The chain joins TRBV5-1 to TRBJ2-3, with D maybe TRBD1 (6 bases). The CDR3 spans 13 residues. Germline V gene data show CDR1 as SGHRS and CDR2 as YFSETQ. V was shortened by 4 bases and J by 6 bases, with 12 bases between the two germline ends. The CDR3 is CASSADSLDTQYF. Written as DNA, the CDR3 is TGCGCCAGCAGCGCGGACAGCCTTGATACGCAGTATTTT.

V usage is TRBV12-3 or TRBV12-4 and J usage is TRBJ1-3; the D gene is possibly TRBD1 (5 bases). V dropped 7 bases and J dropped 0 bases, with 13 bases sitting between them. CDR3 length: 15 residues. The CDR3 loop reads CASTPGDSSGNTIYF. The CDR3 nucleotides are TGTGCCAGCACCCCTGGGGACTCCTCTGGAAACACCATATATTTT.

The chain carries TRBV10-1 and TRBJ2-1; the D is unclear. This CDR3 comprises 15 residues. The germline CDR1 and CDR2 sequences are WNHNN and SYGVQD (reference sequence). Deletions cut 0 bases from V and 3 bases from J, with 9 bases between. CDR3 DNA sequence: TGCGCCAGCAGTGAGTCGCCGGGTGTCTACAATGAGCAGTTCTTC. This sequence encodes CASSESPGVYNEQFF.

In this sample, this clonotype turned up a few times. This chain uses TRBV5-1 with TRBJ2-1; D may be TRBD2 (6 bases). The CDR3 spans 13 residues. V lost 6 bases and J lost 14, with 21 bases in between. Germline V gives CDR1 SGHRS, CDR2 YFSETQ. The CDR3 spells CASTANEVGEEFF. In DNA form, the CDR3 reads TGCGCCAGCACGGCAAACGAAGTAGGGGAGGAGTTCTTC.

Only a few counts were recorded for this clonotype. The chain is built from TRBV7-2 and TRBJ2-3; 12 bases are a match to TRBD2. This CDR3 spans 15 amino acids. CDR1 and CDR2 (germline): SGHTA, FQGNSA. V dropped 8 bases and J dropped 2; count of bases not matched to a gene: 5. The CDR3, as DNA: TGTGCCAGCGGGCTAGCGGGAGGGATCACAGATACGCAGTATTTT. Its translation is CASGLAGGITDTQYF.

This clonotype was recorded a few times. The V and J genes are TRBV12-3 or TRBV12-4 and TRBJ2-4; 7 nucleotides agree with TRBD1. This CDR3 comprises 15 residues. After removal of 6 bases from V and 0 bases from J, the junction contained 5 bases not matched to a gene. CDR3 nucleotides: TGTGCCAGCAGCGGGACAGATTTAGCCAAAAACATTCAGTACTTC. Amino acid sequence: CASSGTDLAKNIQYF.

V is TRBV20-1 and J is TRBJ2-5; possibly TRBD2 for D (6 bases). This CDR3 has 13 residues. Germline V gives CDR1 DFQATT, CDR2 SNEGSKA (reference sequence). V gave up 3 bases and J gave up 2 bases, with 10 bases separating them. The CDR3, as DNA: TGCAGTGCTAGTCACCGGGAGCAAGAGACCCAGTACTTC. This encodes CSASHREQETQYF.